The clone carrying this TCR beta chain was seen ten or more times. Germline V gene lookup returns CDR1 LGHDT and CDR2 YNNKEL (reference sequence). V was pared by 1 base and J by 7 bases, with 8 bases between. The CDR3 runs 12 residues. This entry is derived from a study of T-cell reconstitution after alpha-beta-depleted transplantation in children. The TCRbeta library was prepared with unique molecular identifiers. TCRdb processed the PCR reads anew with MiXCR; each CDR3 protein has one entry. The table has about half a million distinct CDR3 sequences, approximately 12% seen once. Sample: PBMCs from the stem cell graft donor, taken from the stem cell graft. The chain joins TRBV3-1 to TRBJ2-7; D call uncertain. The receptor's source is a human donor who donated a stem cell graft to a child with combined immunodeficiency. The CDR3 here is CASSQVAREQYF. For the CDR3, the DNA is TGTGCCAGCAGCCAAGTTGCTAGGGAGCAGTACTTC.